The 17 T cell receptor beta chains given below trace back to one sample, sequenced in a study of blood T cells in healthy people across ages. It was with a sample-barcoded 5' primer and a J-beta primer mix that a second PCR of roughly 7 to 12 cycles was run. TCRdb reanalysed the 5' RACE reads using MiXCR and keeps one entry per CDR3 protein. Of around 900,000 distinct CDR3 sequences detected, roughly 51% appear once; the ten largest clones hold over 20%. Sequences were obtained from blood. These receptors were taken from a woman in her sixties or seventies in good health.

Only one count was recorded for this clonotype. A read error may produce the germline difference seen at one junction end. The V gene is TRBV24-1, the J gene TRBJ2-3; D is ambiguous. CDR1 and CDR2 (germline): KGHDR, SFDVKD. The CDR3 consists of 14 residues. CDR3 coding DNA: TGTGCCACCAGTGTTGCGGACGTCCTGGATACGCGGTATTTT. Translated, it gives CATSVADVLDTRYF.

CDR3 residues: CASSLQGGFTDTQYF. The CDR3 DNA reads as TGCGCCAGCAGCTTACAGGGCGGGTTCACAGATACGCAGTATTTT. The rearrangement links TRBV5-1 to TRBJ2-3, with a weak D call TRBD1 (6 bases). The CDR3 length is 15 residues. V dropped 2 bases and J dropped 2 bases, with 12 bases sitting between them. Germline CDR1 and CDR2: SGHRS and YFSETQ.

This clonotype was found a few times. The chain couples TRBV7-8 to TRBJ2-7, with D possibly called TRBD1 or TRBD2 (5 bases each). V was trimmed by 1 base and J by 2 bases, leaving 15 bases between them. CDR1 SGHVS and CDR2 FQNEAQ come from the germline V gene. The CDR3 runs 16 residues. The CDR3 sequence: CASSLVAGTLTYEQYF. In DNA, the CDR3 is TGTGCCAGCAGCTTAGTGGCCGGGACGCTCACCTACGAGCAGTACTTC.

Ten or more counts support this clonotype. The J gene is TRBJ2-5, the V gene TRBV27; the match to TRBD1 covers 10 bases. With 6 bases clipped from V and 4 bases from J, the junction kept 11 bases outside the gene matches. This CDR3 has 16 residues. CDR1 is MNHEY and CDR2 is SMNVEV in the germline V gene (reference sequence). Written as DNA, the CDR3 is TGTGCCAGCAGCAGAGGACAGGGGGGGTTTCGAGAGACCCAGTACTTC. This translates into CASSRGQGGFRETQYF.

J is TRBJ1-4 and V is TRBV20-1; D not certain. Trimming removed 0 bases at V and 5 bases at J, with 10 bases between. The CDR3 is made up of 14 amino acids. CDR1 and CDR2 from the germline V gene are DFQATT and SNEGSKA (reference sequence). The CDR3 is CSAREGSGNEKLFF. The CDR3 coding sequence is TGCAGTGCTAGAGAGGGATCCGGCAATGAAAAACTGTTTTTT.

The chain carries TRBV7-2 and TRBJ1-2; 7 nucleotides agree with TRBD1. Trimming at V came to 7 bases and at J to 5 bases, leaving 13 bases not matched to a gene. The CDR3 sequence is 15 residues long. CDR1 and CDR2 from the germline V gene are SGHTA and FQGNSA. CDR3 coding DNA: TGTGCCAGCAACCCGACAGGGATGAAAGGGTATGGCTACACCTTC. It specifies CASNPTGMKGYGYTF.

V gene TRBV20-1 combines with J gene TRBJ2-1; the D call may be TRBD1 or TRBD2 (6 bases each). V was clipped by 5 bases and J by 7 bases, with 15 bases between them. Germline CDR1 DFQATT, CDR2 SNEGSKA (reference sequence). The CDR3 length is 13 residues. The CDR3 reads CSASPGAQNEQFF. The CDR3 bases are TGCAGTGCTTCTCCGGGGGCGCAAAATGAGCAGTTCTTC.

The J gene is TRBJ2-1, the V gene TRBV4-2, with unresolved D. Germline CDR1 LGHNA, CDR2 YNFKEQ. This CDR3 is built from 16 residues. Deletions cut 0 bases from V and 7 bases from J, with 16 bases between. CDR3 bases: TGTGCCAGCAGCCAAGATCGGACCCCCCTTGGGAATGAGCAGTTCTTC. Translated: CASSQDRTPLGNEQFF.

This clonotype came up a few times. V usage is TRBV28 and J usage is TRBJ2-7; D is unclear. CDR3 size: 14 residues. The germline gives CDR1 MDHEN, CDR2 SYDVKM. V was clipped by 7 bases and J by 0 bases, with 13 bases between them. The CDR3 is CASTNSGGSYEQYF. DNA of the CDR3: TGTGCCAGCACCAATTCGGGTGGCTCCTACGAGCAGTACTTC.

V and J are TRBV4-3 and TRBJ2-3, with 12 bases fitting TRBD2. Germline-derived CDR1 and CDR2 are LGHNA and YSLEER. This CDR3 comprises 15 residues. The J segment lost 6 bases and the V segment lost 3 bases, leaving 4 bases of the junction unmatched. This CDR3 reads CASSHRTSGADTQYF. CDR3 coding DNA: TGCGCCAGCAGCCATCGGACTAGCGGGGCGGATACGCAGTATTTT.

The chain recombines TRBV28 with TRBJ1-1; possibly TRBD1 for D (5 bases). Germline V lookup: CDR1 MDHEN, CDR2 SYDVKM. With 5 bases removed from V and 1 base from J, the gap between germline ends came to 8 bases. The CDR3 length is 13 residues. The CDR3: CASSGGGNTEAFF. The DNA for the CDR3 is TGTGCCAGCAGTGGGGGGGGGAACACTGAAGCTTTCTTT.

This clonotype was recorded a few times. The V and J genes are TRBV4-2 and TRBJ2-5; TRBD2 matches at 15 bases. Trimming at V came to 1 base and at J to 1 base, leaving 4 bases not matched to a gene. The CDR3 covers 18 residues. The germline V gene has CDR1 LGHNA and CDR2 YNFKEQ. The CDR3 DNA is TGTGCCAGCAGCCAAGGGACTAGCGGGAGGGGACCCCAAGAGACCCAGTACTTC. Translation: CASSQGTSGRGPQETQYF.

V usage is TRBV4-2 and J usage is TRBJ1-2; a weak D match, TRBD1 (6 bases). Trimming cost V 1 base and J 4 bases, with 19 bases left between them. The CDR3 is 17 residues long. Per the germline V gene, CDR1 is LGHNA and CDR2 is YNFKEQ. The CDR3: CASSQGGRGAPGYGYTF. The CDR3 nucleotides are TGTGCCAGCAGCCAAGGGGGCCGGGGGGCGCCAGGCTATGGCTACACCTTC.

The chain employs TRBV28 and TRBJ2-5, with TRBD1 matching 9 bases. The CDR3 is 16 amino acids. Germline V lookup: CDR1 MDHEN, CDR2 SYDVKM. The V gene end was trimmed by 1 base and the J gene end by 5 bases; junction bases not matched to a gene: 8. The CDR3 loop reads CASSLSGQGVMETQYF. The CDR3 coding sequence is TGTGCCAGCAGTTTATCGGGACAGGGTGTAATGGAGACCCAGTACTTC.

The CDR3 loop is CATSDFGTDTQYF. The CDR3 region has the DNA TGTGCCACCAGTGATTTTGGGACGGATACGCAGTATTTT. The chain joins TRBV24-1 to TRBJ2-3; D is perhaps TRBD1 or TRBD2 (5 bases each). V was trimmed by 1 base and J by 6 bases, leaving 7 bases between them. The germline V gene encodes CDR1 KGHDR and CDR2 SFDVKD. There are 13 residues in the CDR3.

The chain combines TRBV14 with TRBJ1-1; D gene ambiguous. V was clipped by 7 bases and J by 1 base, with 10 bases between them. The CDR3 is 13 residues long. Germline CDR1 SGHDN, CDR2 FVKESK. CDR3 loop: CASIGDKNTEAFF. CDR3 bases: TGTGCCAGCATTGGTGATAAGAACACTGAAGCTTTCTTT.

The chain employs TRBV29-1 and TRBJ2-7; D may be TRBD2 (5 bases). TRBJ2-1 matches the DNA end more closely, so the J call is doubtful. CDR3 length: 12 residues. Per germline, CDR1 SQVTM and CDR2 ANQGSEA. CDR3 loop: CSSVLVGDEQFF. In DNA, the CDR3 is TGCAGCTCTGTGCTAGTCGGGGATGAGCAGTTCTTC.